This T cell receptor (beta chain) was identified during a study of cytomegalovirus exposure and HLA in healthy donors. With regard to this clone: Its cognate antigen is unknown.

Study results and limitations: Most likely, a cluster of highly shared sequence variants arose as a sequencing artifact. The study labeled fewer than 200 TCR beta chains cytomegalovirus-associated. Most TCR sequences showed up rarely, but some public TCRs showed up in many donors. Researchers reportedly found TCR beta sequences accurately predicted most subjects' HLA-A and HLA-B alleles.

Unmatched junction bases numbered 9, after V lost 6 bases and J lost 11 bases. Germline CDR1 and CDR2: SQVTM and ANQGSEA. This CDR3 comprises 12 residues. The PCR contained 60 Vbeta and 13 Jbeta primers. Using immunoSEQ multiplex PCR, the repertoire was profiled, and TCRdb retains in-frame clones only, with some absent. This table holds about 33,000 clones. This TCR was recovered from a woman in her 40s in good health and CMV-seropositive. The sequencing sample was made of PBMCs. The rearrangement links TRBV29-1 to TRBJ1-1; TRBD1 matches 10 bases. The CDR3 coding sequence is TGCAGCGTGGGGGGACAGGGGACTTCTGCTTTCTTT. It yields the protein CSVGGQGTSAFF.